A selection of T cell receptor beta chains follows, all from one sample in a study of identical twins' blood T cells. TCRdb re-analysed the 5' RACE reads in MiXCR, keeping a single row per CDR3 protein. This sample has around 380,000 distinct CDR3 sequences, with roughly 27% found just once. Sample: PBMCs. The source is a woman between 18 and 50 years old in good health. Both conserved end residues are part of each CDR3. A D gene is named only where the DNA matches it firmly. Clone size, where shown, is once, few, many, or a class for clones that have expanded.

>TRBV7-3|.|.|TRBJ1-1
CASRFHPGQLNTEAFF
TGTGCCAGCAGGTTTCATCCCGGACAGTTGAACACTGAAGCTTTCTTT
>TRBV25-1|few|.|TRBJ1-1
CASRWGTLTEAFF
TGTGCCAGCCGCTGGGGGACACTCACTGAAGCTTTCTTT
>TRBV20-1|.|TRBD1|TRBJ2-3
CSARNRGYTDTQYF
TGCAGTGCTAGGAACAGGGGCTACACAGATACGCAGTATTTT
>TRBV20-1|few|.|TRBJ1-5
CSASLGSGNQPQHF
TGCAGTGCTAGTCTCGGCAGCGGCAATCAGCCCCAGCATTTT
>TRBV6-5|.|TRBD2|TRBJ2-3
CASSDILAGAPTQYF
TGTGCCAGCAGTGACATACTAGCGGGGGCTCCTACGCAGTATTTT
>TRBV20-1|.|TRBD1|TRBJ1-5
CSARVNLRDSRHQPQHF
TGCAGTGCTAGAGTAAACCTCCGGGACAGCCGTCATCAGCCCCAGCATTTT
>TRBV20-1|.|TRBD1|TRBJ1-5
CSAEDRDRYNQPQHF
TGCAGTGCCGAGGACCGGGACAGATACAATCAGCCCCAGCATTTT
>TRBV5-6|.|TRBD1|TRBJ2-3
CASSLGGQGVDTQYF
TGTGCCAGCAGCCTCGGGGGACAGGGGGTAGATACGCAGTATTTT
>TRBV28|few|.|TRBJ1-5
CASSLILAGDSNQPQHF
TGTGCCAGCAGTTTAATCCTTGCAGGGGATAGCAATCAGCCCCAGCATTTT
>TRBV9|.|TRBD2|TRBJ2-7
CASSVPGLAGLVSYEQYF
TGTGCCAGCAGCGTGCCGGGACTAGCGGGACTAGTCTCCTACGAGCAGTACTTC
>TRBV7-9|.|TRBD2|TRBJ2-1
CASSHRGTSGDNEQFF
TGTGCCAGCAGCCATCGCGGGACTAGCGGGGACAATGAGCAGTTCTTC
>TRBV13|few|TRBD2|TRBJ2-1
CASSLAAGVYNEQFF
TGTGCCAGCAGCTTAGCCGCGGGAGTCTACAATGAGCAGTTCTTC
>TRBV3-1|.|.|TRBJ1-2
CASSQGASTNYGCTF
TGTGCCAGCAGCCAGGGGGCAAGCACTAACTATGGCTGCACCTTC
>TRBV7-2|few|.|TRBJ1-5
CASTRVPDGGQPQHF
TGTGCCAGCACCCGAGTCCCAGATGGGGGTCAGCCCCAGCATTTT
>TRBV6-5|.|.|TRBJ1-1
CASSYLQGRGTETFF
TGTGCCAGCAGTTACCTTCAGGGTAGAGGCACTGAAACTTTCTTT
>TRBV7-9|.|.|TRBJ1-2
CVSSLPPYGYTF
TGTGTCAGCAGCTTACCCCCCTATGGCTACACCTTC
>TRBV27|.|.|TRBJ1-2
CASSLGRGDGYTF
TGTGCCAGCAGTTTAGGCAGGGGTGATGGCTACACCTTC
>TRBV7-2|.|TRBD1|TRBJ1-1
CASSLVTGRRNTEAFF
TGTGCCAGCAGCTTAGTGACAGGGCGACGTAACACTGAAGCTTTCTTT
>TRBV7-9|.|.|TRBJ2-3
CASSFAPDTQYF
TGTGCCAGCAGCTTTGCCCCAGATACGCAGTATTTT
>TRBV6-5|.|.|TRBJ1-2
CASSSHAGLGGYGYTF
TGTGCCAGCAGTTCGCATGCGGGACTCGGGGGCTATGGCTACACCTTC
>TRBV6-2/TRBV6-3|.|.|TRBJ2-1
CASNPLDRSSYNEQFF
TGTGCCAGCAACCCACTAGACCGAAGCTCCTACAATGAGCAGTTCTTC
>TRBV19|.|.|TRBJ2-7
CASSGTYYEQYF
TGTGCCAGTAGCGGGACGTACTACGAGCAGTACTTC
>TRBV20-1|.|.|TRBJ1-2
CSARGGGANGYTF
TGCAGTGCTAGAGGTGGAGGGGCGAATGGCTACACCTTC
>TRBV9|once|.|TRBJ1-1
CASSVRAAPETEAFF
TGTGCCAGCAGCGTAAGGGCAGCGCCCGAAACTGAAGCTTTCTTT
>TRBV27|many|TRBD1|TRBJ2-7
CASSYGTAYEQYF
TGTGCCAGCAGTTACGGGACAGCCTACGAGCAGTACTTC
>TRBV28|.|.|TRBJ2-3
CASSPRSAVSTDTQYF
TGTGCCAGCAGTCCCCGGTCGGCGGTTAGCACAGATACGCAGTATTTT
>TRBV18|many|.|TRBJ1-5
CASSPQGGNQPQHF
TGTGCCAGCAGCCCACAGGGAGGCAATCAGCCCCAGCATTTT
>TRBV5-1|.|.|TRBJ1-4
CASSFFGAEEKLFF
TGCGCCAGCAGCTTTTTCGGCGCGGAAGAAAAACTGTTTTTT
>TRBV29-1|.|.|TRBJ2-3
CSVRGADTQYF
TGCAGCGTTCGGGGTGCAGATACGCAGTATTTT
>TRBV12-3/TRBV12-4|.|.|TRBJ2-2
CASRFGLKTGELFF
TGTGCCAGCAGGTTCGGGTTGAAGACCGGGGAGCTGTTTTTT
>TRBV5-1|.|TRBD2|TRBJ2-3
CASSRGLAETYTSTDTQYF
TGCGCCAGCAGCCGCGGACTAGCGGAAACCTATACTAGCACAGATACGCAGTATTTT
>TRBV5-1|few|.|TRBJ2-7
CASSANRPDGEQYF
TGCGCCAGCAGCGCAAATCGGCCCGACGGTGAGCAGTACTTC
>TRBV30|many|.|TRBJ1-3
CAWSDRVLGNTIYF
TGTGCCTGGAGTGACAGGGTTCTTGGAAACACCATATATTTT
>TRBV29-1|.|TRBD2|TRBJ2-1
CGARSGSIAYNEQFF
TGCGGCGCTCGTAGCGGGAGCATTGCCTACAATGAGCAGTTCTTC
>TRBV20-1|few|TRBD1|TRBJ1-6
CSANRQGSPLHF
TGCAGTGCTAACCGACAGGGATCACCCCTCCACTTT
>TRBV7-6|.|.|TRBJ1-1
CASGRFGFVGKNTEAFF
TGTGCCAGCGGCCGTTTCGGTTTTGTAGGGAAGAACACTGAAGCTTTCTTT
>TRBV4-3|many|.|TRBJ2-1
CASSPELAKNNEQFF
TGCGCCAGCAGCCCCGAGTTGGCGAAAAACAATGAGCAGTTCTTC
>TRBV3-1|few|TRBD1|TRBJ2-2
CASSQAGQTGELFF
TGTGCCAGCAGCCAAGCGGGACAGACCGGGGAGCTGTTTTTT
>TRBV5-5|few|.|TRBJ1-1
CASSRQTMGTEAFF
TGTGCCAGCAGCAGACAGACCATGGGCACTGAAGCTTTCTTT
>TRBV6-5|.|TRBD1|TRBJ1-1
CASSYGGQKNTEAFF
TGTGCCAGCAGTTACGGGGGACAGAAGAACACTGAAGCTTTCTTT
>TRBV7-6|few|.|TRBJ1-2
CASSLGGHGYTF
TGTGCCAGCAGCTTAGGAGGCCATGGCTACACCTTC
>TRBV12-3/TRBV12-4|.|.|TRBJ1-3
CASSSTADSGNTIYF
TGTGCCAGCAGTTCAACGGCTGACTCTGGAAACACCATATATTTT
>TRBV6-1|.|.|TRBJ2-3
CASQLWRLTDTQYF
TGTGCCAGCCAGCTATGGCGGTTGACAGATACGCAGTATTTT
>TRBV10-3|few|.|TRBJ2-7
CAISERETDEQYF
TGTGCCATCAGTGAACGGGAGACAGACGAGCAGTACTTC
>TRBV4-2|many|TRBD1|TRBJ1-1
CASSQTGGKGGTEAFF
TGTGCCAGCAGCCAGACAGGGGGCAAGGGTGGCACTGAAGCTTTCTTT
>TRBV12-3/TRBV12-4|few|.|TRBJ2-3
CASSLATGPDTQYF
TGTGCCAGCAGTTTAGCAACCGGGCCAGATACGCAGTATTTT
>TRBV20-1|.|.|TRBJ1-2
CSAAHAGNYGYTF
TGCAGTGCTGCCCACGCGGGGAACTATGGCTACACCTTC
>TRBV5-1|.|.|TRBJ2-3
CASSLSLGDTQYF
TGCGCCAGCAGCTTGTCTCTAGGAGATACGCAGTATTTT
>TRBV7-2|few|.|TRBJ2-1
CASSSVGSHNEQFF
TGTGCCAGCAGCTCCGTCGGCAGCCACAATGAGCAGTTCTTC
>TRBV11-2|.|.|TRBJ2-3
CASSSTRGLTDTQYF
TGTGCCAGCAGCTCGACTAGGGGTCTCACAGATACGCAGTATTTT
>TRBV20-1|once|TRBD2|TRBJ2-2
CSAGRGGTNTGELFF
TGCAGTGCTGGACGGGGGGGTACGAACACCGGGGAGCTGTTTTTT
>TRBV11-2|.|TRBD1|TRBJ2-1
CASSLGTGFYNEQFF
TGTGCCAGCAGCTTAGGGACAGGATTCTACAATGAGCAGTTCTTC
>TRBV9|few|TRBD1|TRBJ2-1
CASSVLTGGEVYEQFF
TGTGCCAGCAGCGTGTTAACAGGGGGCGAGGTCTATGAGCAGTTCTTC
>TRBV6-1|few|.|TRBJ1-2
CASSERQDGYTF
TGTGCCAGCAGTGAAAGACAGGATGGCTACACCTTC
>TRBV19|.|.|TRBJ2-3
CASSIEANLYTDTQYF
TGTGCCAGTAGTATTGAGGCAAACCTTTACACAGATACGCAGTATTTT
>TRBV20-1|few|.|TRBJ2-4
CGARGRAYQNIQYF
TGCGGTGCTAGAGGCCGGGCCTACCAAAACATTCAGTACTTC